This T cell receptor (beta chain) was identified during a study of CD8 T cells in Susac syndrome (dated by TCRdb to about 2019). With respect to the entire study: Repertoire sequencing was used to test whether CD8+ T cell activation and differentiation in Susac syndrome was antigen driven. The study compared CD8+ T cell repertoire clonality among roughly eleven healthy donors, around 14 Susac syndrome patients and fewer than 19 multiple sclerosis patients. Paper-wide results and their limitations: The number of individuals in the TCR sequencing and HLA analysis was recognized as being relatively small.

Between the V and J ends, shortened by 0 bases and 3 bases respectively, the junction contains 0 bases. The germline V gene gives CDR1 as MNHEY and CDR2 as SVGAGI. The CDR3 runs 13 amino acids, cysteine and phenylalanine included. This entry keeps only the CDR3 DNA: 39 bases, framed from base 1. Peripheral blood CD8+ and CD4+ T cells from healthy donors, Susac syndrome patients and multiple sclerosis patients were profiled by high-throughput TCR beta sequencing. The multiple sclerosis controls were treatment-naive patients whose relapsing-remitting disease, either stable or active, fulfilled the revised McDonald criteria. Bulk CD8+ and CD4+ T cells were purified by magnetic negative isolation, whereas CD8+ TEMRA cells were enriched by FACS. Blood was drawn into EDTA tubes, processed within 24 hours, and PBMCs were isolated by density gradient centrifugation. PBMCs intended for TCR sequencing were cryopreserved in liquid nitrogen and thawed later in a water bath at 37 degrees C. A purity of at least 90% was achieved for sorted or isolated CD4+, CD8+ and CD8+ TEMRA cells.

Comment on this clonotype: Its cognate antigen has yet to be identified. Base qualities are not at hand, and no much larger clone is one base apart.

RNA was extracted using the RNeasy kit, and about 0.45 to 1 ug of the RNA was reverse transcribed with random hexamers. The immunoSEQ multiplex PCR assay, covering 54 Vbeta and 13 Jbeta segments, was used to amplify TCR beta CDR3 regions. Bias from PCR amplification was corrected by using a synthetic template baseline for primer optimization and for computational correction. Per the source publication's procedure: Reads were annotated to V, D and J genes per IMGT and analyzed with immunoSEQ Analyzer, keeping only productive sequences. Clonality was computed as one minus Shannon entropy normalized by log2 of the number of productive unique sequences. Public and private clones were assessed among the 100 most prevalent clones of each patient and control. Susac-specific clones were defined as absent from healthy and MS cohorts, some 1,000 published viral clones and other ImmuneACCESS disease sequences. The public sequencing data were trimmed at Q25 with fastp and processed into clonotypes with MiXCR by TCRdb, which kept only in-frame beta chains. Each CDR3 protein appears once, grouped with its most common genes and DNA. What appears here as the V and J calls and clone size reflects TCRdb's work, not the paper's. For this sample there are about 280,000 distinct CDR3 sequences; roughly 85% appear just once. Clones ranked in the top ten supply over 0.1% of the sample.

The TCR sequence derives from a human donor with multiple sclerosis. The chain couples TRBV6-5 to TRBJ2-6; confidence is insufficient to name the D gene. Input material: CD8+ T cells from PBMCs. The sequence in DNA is TGTGCCAGCAGTTACTCTGGGGCCAACGTCCTGACTTTC. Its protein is CASSYSGANVLTF.